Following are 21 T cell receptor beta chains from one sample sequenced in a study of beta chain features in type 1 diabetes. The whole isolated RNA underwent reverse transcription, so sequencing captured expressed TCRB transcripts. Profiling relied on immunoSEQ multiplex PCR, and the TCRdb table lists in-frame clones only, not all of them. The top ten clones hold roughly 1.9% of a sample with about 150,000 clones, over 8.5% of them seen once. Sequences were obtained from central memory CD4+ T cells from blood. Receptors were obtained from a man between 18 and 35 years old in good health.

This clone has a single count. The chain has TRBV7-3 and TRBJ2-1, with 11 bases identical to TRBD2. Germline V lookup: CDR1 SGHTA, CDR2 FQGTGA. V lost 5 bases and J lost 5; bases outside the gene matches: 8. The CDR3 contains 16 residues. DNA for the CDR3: TGTGCCAGCAGCGTACGCGGGACTAGCGGAGACAATGAGCAGTTCTTC. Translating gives CASSVRGTSGDNEQFF.

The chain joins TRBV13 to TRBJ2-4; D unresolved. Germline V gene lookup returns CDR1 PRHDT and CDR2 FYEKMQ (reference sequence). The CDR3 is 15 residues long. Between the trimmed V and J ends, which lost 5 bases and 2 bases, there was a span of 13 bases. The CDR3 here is CASSETTVSKNIQYF. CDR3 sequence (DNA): TGTGCCAGCAGCGAAACAACAGTTTCCAAAAACATTCAGTACTTC.

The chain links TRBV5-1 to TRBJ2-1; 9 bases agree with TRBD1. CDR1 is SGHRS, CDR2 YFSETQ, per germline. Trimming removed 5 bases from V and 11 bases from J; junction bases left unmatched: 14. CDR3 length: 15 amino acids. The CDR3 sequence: CASRLQGAGTDQQFF. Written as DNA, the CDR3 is TGCGCCAGCAGATTACAGGGGGCGGGAACGGACCAGCAGTTCTTC.

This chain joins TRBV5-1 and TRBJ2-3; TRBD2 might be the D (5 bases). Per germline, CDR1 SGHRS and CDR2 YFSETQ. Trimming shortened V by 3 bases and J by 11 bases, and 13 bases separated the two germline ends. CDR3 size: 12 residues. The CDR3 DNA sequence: TGCGCCAGCAGCTCCGAGGACTCCCGGCAGTATTTT. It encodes CASSSEDSRQYF.

The DNA for the CDR3 is TGTGCCAGCTGGGCAGATGACACTGAAGCTTTCTTT. This encodes CASWADDTEAFF. The J gene is TRBJ1-1, the V gene TRBV7-9; D is unresolved. Trimming shortened V by 8 bases and J by 3 bases, and 10 bases separated the two germline ends. This CDR3 is 12 amino acids long. The germline V gene has CDR1 SEHNR and CDR2 FQNEAQ (reference sequence).

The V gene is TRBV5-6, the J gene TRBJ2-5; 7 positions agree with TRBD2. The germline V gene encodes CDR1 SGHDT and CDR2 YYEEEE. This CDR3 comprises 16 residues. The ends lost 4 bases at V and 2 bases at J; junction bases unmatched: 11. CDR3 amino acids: CASSQTLMGGQETQYF. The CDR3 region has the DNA TGTGCCAGCAGCCAGACCCTGATGGGGGGGCAAGAGACCCAGTACTTC.

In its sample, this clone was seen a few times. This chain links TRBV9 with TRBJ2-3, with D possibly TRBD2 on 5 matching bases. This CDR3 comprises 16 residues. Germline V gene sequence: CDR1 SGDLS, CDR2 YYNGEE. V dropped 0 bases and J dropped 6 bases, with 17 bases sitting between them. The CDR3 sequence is CASSVGAGNREDTQYF. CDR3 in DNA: TGTGCCAGCAGCGTAGGAGCCGGGAACCGCGAGGATACGCAGTATTTT.

The CDR3 spells CAISSARGYEQYF. In DNA, the CDR3 is TGTGCCATCAGCTCCGCCAGGGGCTACGAGCAGTACTTC. The rearrangement joins TRBV10-3 to TRBJ2-7, with D perhaps TRBD1 (6 bases). The germline V gene has CDR1 ENHRY and CDR2 SYGVKD. This CDR3 region has 13 residues. With 6 bases removed from V and 3 bases from J, the gap between germline ends came to 12 bases.

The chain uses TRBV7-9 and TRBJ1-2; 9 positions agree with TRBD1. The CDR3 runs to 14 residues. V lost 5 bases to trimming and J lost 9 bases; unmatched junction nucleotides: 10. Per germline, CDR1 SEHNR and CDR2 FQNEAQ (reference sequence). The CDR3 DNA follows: TGTGCCAGCAGCAGTGGGCGGACAGGGGAGAGCTACACCTTC. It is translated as CASSSGRTGESYTF.

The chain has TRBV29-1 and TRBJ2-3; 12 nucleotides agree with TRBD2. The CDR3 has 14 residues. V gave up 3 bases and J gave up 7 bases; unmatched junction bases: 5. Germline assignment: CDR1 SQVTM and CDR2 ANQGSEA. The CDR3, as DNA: TGCAGCGTTGATCGGCTAGCGGGAGGGAATACGCAGTATTTT. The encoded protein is CSVDRLAGGNTQYF.

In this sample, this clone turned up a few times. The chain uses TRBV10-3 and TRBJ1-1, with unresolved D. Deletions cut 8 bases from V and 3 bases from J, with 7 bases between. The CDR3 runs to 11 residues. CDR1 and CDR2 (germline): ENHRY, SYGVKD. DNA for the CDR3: TGTGCCATCGGGAGGGACACTGAAGCTTTCTTT. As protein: CAIGRDTEAFF.

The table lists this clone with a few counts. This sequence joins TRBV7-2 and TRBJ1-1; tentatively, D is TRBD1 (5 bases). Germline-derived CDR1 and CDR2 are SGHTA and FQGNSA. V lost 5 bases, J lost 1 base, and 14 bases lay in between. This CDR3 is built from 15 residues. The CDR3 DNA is TGTGCCAGCAGCCCCCGACAGTTGACGAACACTGAAGCTTTCTTT. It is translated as CASSPRQLTNTEAFF.

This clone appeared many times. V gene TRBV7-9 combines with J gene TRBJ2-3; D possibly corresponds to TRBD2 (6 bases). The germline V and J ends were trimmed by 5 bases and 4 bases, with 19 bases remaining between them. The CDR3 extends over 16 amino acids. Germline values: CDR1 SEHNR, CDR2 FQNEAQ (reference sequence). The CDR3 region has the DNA TGTGCCAGCAGCCCGGTAATGGCGGGAAGGTCAGATACGCAGTATTTT. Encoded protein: CASSPVMAGRSDTQYF. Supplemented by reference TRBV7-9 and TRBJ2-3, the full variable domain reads DTGVSQNPRHKITKRGQNVTFRCDPISEHNRLYWYRQTLGQGPEFLTYFQNEAQLEKSRLLSDRFSAERPKGSFSTLEIQRTEQGDSAMYLCASSPVMAGRSDTQYFGPGTRLTVL.

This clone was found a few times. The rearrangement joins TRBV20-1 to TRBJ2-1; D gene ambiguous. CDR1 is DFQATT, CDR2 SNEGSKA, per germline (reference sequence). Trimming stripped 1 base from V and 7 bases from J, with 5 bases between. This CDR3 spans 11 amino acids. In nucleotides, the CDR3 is TGCAGTGCTAGAGGAGAGAATGAGCAGTTCTTC. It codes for CSARGENEQFF.

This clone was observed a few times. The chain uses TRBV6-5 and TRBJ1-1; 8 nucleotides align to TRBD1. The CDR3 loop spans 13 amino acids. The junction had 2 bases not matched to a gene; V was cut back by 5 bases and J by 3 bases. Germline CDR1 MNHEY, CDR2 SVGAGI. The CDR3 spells CASSVDRDTEAFF. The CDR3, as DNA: TGTGCCAGCAGTGTGGACAGGGACACTGAAGCTTTCTTT.

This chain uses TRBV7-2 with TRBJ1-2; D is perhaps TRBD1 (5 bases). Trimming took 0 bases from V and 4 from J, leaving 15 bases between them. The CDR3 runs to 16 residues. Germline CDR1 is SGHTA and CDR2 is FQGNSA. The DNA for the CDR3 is TGTGCCAGCAGCTTAGCGGGGCTCGACGGGGCCTATGGCTACACCTTC. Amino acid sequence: CASSLAGLDGAYGYTF.

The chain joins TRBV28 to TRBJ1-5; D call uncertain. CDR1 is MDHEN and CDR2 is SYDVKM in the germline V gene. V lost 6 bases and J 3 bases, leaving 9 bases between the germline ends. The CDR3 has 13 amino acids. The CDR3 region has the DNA TGTGCCAGCAGAGGAGTACACAATCAGCCCCAGCATTTT. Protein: CASRGVHNQPQHF.

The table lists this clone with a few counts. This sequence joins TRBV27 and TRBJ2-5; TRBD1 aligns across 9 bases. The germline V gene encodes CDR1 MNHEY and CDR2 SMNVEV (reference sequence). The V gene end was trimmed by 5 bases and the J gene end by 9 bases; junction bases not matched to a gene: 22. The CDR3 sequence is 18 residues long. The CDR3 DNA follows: TGTGCCAGCAGTCTCCTCCAAGTTGGACAGGGGAGGTTGTCGGCCCAGTACTTC. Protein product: CASSLLQVGQGRLSAQYF.

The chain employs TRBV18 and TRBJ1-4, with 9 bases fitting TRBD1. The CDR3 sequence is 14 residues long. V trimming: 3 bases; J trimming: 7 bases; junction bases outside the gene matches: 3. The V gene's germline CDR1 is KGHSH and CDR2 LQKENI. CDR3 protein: CASSPGQGGEKLFF. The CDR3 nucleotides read TGTGCCAGCTCACCGGGACAGGGTGGTGAAAAACTGTTTTTT. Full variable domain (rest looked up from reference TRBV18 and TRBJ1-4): NAGVMQNPRHLVRRRGQEARLRCSPMKGHSHVYWYRQLPEEGLKFMVYLQKENIIDESGMPKERFSAEFPKEGPSILRIQQVVRGDSAAYFCASSPGQGGEKLFFGSGTQLSVL.

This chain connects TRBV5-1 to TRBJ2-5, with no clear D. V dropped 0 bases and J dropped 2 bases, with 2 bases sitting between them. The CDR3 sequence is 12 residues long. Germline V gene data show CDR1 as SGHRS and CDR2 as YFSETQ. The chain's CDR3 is CASSLVQETQYF. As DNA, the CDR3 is TGCGCCAGCAGCTTGGTTCAAGAGACCCAGTACTTC. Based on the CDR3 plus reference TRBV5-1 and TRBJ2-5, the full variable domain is KAGVTQTPRYLIKTRGQQVTLSCSPISGHRSVSWYQQTPGQGLQFLFEYFSETQRNKGNFPGRFSGRQFSNSRSEMNVSTLELGDSALYLCASSLVQETQYFGPGTRLLVL.

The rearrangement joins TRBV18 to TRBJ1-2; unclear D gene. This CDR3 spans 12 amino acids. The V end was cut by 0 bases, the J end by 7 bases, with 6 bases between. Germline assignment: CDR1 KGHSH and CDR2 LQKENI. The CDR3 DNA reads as TGTGCCAGCTCACCACCGGTACGTGGCTACACCTTC. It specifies CASSPPVRGYTF.